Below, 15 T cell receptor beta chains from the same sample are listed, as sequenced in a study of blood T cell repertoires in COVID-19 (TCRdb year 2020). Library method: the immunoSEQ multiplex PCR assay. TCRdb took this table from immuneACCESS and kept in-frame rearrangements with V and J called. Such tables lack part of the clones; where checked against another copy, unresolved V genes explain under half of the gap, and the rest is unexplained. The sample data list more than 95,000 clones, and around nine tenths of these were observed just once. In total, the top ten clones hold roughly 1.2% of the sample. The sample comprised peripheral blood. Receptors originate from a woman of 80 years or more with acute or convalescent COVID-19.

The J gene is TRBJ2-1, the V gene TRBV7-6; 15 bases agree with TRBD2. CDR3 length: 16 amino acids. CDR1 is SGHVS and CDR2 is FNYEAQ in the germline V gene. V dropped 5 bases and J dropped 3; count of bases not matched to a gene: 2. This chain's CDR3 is CASSRTSGRVYNEQFF. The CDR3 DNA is TGTGCCAGCAGCCGGACTAGCGGGAGGGTCTACAATGAGCAGTTCTTC.

The CDR3 sequence is CASSQKKGAGSGGEQFF. The CDR3 DNA sequence: TGTGCCAGCAGCCAAAAAAAGGGAGCGGGATCTGGGGGTGAGCAGTTCTTC. This chain connects TRBV3-1 (or the pseudogene TRBV3-2) to TRBJ2-1; 7 bases are a match to TRBD2. Germline values: CDR1 LGHDT, CDR2 YNNKEL (reference sequence). The CDR3 spans 17 residues. J lost 9 bases, V lost 2 bases, and 16 bases had no gene match.

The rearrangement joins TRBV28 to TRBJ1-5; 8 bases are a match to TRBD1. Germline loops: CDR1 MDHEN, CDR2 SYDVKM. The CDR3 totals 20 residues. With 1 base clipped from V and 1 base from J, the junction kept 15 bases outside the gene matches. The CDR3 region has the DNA TGTGCCAGCAGTTTATATTGGACAGGGCTAGCAGGGGGCAGCAATCAGCCCCAGCATTTT. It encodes CASSLYWTGLAGGSNQPQHF.

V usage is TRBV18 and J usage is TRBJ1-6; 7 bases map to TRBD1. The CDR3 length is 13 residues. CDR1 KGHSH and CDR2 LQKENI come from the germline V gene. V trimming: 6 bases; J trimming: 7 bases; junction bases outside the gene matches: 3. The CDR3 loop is CASSEDRNSPLHF. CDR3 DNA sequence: TGTGCCAGCTCTGAGGACAGGAATTCACCCCTCCACTTT.

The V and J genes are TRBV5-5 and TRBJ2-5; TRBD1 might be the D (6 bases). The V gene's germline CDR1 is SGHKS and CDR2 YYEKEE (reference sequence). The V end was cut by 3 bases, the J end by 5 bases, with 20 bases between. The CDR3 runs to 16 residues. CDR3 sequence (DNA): TGTGCCAGCAGCTCAAATACCGGGACAATGGTTGAGACCCAGTACTTC. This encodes CASSSNTGTMVETQYF.

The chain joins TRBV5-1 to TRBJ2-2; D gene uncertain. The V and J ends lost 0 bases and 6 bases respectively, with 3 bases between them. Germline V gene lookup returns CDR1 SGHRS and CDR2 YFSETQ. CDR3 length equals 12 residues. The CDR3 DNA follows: TGCGCCAGCAGCTTGGTCGCCGGGGAGCTGTTTTTT. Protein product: CASSLVAGELFF.

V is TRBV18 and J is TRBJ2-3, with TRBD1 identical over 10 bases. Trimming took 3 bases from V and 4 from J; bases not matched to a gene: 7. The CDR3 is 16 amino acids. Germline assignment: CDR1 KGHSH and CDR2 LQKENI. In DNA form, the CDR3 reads TGTGCCAGCTCACCTGGGATGGGACAGGGGCCAGATACGCAGTATTTT. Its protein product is CASSPGMGQGPDTQYF.

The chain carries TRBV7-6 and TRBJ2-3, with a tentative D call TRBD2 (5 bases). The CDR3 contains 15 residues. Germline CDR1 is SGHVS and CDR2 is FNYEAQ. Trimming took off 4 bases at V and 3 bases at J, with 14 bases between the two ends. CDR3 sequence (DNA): TGTGCCAGCAGCTACGGACTGTTTCAGACAGATACGCAGTATTTT. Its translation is CASSYGLFQTDTQYF.

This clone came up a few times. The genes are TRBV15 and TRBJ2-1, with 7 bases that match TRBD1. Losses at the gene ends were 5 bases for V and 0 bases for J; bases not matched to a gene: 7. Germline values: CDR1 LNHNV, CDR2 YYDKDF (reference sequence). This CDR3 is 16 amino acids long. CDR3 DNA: TGTGCCACCAGCGGACAGGACAGGAGCTCCTACAATGAGCAGTTCTTC. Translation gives CATSGQDRSSYNEQFF.

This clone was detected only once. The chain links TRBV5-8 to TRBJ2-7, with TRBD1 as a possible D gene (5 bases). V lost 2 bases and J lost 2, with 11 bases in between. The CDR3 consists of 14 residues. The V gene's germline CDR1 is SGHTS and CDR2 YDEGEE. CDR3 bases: TGTGCCAGCAGCTTATATAGGGGTACCTACGAGCAGTACTTC. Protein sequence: CASSLYRGTYEQYF.

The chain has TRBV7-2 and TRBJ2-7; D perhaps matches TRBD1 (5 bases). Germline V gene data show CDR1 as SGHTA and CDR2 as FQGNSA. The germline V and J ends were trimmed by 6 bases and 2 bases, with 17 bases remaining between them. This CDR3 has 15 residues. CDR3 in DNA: TGTGCCAGCAGGTCCCTCCAGGGATTACCCTACGAGCAGTACTTC. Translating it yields CASRSLQGLPYEQYF.

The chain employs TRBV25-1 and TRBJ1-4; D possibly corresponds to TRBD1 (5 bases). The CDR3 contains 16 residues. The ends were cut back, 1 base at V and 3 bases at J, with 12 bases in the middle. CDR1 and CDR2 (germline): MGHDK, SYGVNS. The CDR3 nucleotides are TGTGCCAGCAGTGAATCCGGCCGGGGGGCTAATGAAAAACTGTTTTTT. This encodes CASSESGRGANEKLFF.

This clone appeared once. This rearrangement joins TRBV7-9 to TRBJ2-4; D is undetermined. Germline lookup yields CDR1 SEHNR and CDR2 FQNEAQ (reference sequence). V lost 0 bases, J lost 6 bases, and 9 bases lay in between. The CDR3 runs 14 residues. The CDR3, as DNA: TGTGCCAGCAGCTTAGCAGCACTTGCAAACATTCAGTACTTC. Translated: CASSLAALANIQYF.

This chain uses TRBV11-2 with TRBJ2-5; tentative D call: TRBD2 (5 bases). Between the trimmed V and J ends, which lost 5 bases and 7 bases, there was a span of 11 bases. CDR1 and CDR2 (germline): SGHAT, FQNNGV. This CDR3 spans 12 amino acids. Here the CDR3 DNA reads TGTGCCAGCAGCGCAGATCGGGGGACCCAGTACTTC. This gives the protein CASSADRGTQYF.

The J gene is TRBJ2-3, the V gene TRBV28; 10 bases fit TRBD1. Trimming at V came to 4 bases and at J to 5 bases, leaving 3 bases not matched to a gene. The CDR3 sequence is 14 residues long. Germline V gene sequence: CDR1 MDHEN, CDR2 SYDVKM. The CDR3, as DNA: TGTGCCAGCAGTTCCGGGACAGGGGTAGATACGCAGTATTTT. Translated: CASSSGTGVDTQYF.